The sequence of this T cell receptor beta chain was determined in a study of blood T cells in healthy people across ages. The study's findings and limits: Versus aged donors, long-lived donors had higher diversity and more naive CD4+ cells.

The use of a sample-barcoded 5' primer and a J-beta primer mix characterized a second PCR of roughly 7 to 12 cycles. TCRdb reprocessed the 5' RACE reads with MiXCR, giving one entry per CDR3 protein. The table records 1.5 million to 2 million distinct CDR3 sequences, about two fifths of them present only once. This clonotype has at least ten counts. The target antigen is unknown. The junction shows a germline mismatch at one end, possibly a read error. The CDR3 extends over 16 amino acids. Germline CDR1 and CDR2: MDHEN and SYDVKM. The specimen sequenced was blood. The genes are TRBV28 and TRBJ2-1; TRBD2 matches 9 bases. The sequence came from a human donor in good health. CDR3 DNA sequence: TGTGCCAGCAGTTTATCAGGAACTAGCGGGCACAAGGAGCAGTTCTTC. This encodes CASSLSGTSGHKEQFF.